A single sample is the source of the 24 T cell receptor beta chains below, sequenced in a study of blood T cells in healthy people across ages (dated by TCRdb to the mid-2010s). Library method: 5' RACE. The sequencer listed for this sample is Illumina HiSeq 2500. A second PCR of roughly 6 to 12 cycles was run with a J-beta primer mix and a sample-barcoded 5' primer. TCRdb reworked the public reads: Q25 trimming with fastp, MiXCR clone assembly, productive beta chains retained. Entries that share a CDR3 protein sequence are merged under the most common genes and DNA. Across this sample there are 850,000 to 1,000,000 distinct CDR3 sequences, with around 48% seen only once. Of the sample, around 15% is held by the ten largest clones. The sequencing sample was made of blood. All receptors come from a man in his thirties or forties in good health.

CDR3 coding DNA: TGCAGTGCTAGCGGGGCTAACTATGGCTACACCTTC. Translating gives CSASGANYGYTF. The chain is built from TRBV20-1 and TRBJ1-2; no definite D call. The length of the CDR3 is 12 residues. The V end was cut by 3 bases, the J end by 0 bases, with 5 bases between. Germline V CDR1 and CDR2: DFQATT, SNEGSKA (reference sequence).

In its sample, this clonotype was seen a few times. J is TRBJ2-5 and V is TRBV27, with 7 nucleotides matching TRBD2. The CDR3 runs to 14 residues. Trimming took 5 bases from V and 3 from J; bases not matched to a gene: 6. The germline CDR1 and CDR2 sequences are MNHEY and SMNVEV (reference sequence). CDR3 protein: CASSKEGREETQYF. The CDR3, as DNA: TGTGCCAGCAGTAAGGAGGGGAGGGAAGAGACCCAGTACTTC.

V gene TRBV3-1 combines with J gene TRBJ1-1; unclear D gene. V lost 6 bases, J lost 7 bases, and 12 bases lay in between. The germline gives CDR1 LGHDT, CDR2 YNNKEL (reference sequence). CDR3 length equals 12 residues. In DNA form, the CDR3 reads TGTGCCAGCAGTCCCACCGCGAGTGAAGCTTTCTTT. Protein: CASSPTASEAFF.

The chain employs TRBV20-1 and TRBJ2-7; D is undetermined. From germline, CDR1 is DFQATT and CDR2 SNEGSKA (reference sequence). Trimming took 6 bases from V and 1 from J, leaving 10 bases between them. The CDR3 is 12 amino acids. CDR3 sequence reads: CSAVLGSYEQYF. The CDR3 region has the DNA TGCAGTGCCGTCCTTGGATCCTACGAGCAGTACTTC.

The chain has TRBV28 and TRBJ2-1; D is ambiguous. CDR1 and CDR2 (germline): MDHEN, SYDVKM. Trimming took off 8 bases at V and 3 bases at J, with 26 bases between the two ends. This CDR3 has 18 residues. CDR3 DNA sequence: TGTGCCAGCCCGACCGAAATAATGAATACTAATGGCTACAATGAGCAGTTCTTC. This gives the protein CASPTEIMNTNGYNEQFF. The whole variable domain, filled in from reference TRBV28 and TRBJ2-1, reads DVKVTQSSRYLVKRTGEKVFLECVQDMDHENMFWYRQDPGLGLRLIYFSYDVKMKEKGDIPEGYSVSREKKERFSLILESASTNQTSMYLCASPTEIMNTNGYNEQFFGPGTRLTVL.

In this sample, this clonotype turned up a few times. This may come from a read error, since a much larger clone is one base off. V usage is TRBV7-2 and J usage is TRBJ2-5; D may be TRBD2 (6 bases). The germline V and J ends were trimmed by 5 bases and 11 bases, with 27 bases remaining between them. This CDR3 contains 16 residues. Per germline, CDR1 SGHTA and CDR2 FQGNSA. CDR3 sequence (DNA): TGTGCCAGCAGCCGGGTTGTGGGACTCACGAGTCATGAGCAGTACTTC. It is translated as CASSRVVGLTSHEQYF.

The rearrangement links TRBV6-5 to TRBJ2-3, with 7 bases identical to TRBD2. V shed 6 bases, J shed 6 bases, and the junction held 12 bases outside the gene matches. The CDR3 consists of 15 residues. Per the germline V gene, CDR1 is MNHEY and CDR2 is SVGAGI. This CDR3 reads CASSSPQRGSDTQYF. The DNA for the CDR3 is TGTGCCAGCAGCAGTCCGCAGCGGGGTAGCGATACGCAGTATTTT.

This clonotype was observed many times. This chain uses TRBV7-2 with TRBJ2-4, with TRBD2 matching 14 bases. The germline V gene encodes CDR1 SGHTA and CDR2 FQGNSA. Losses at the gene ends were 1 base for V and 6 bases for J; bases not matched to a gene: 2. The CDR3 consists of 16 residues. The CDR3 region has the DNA TGTGCCAGCAGCTTAGGAGGACTAGCGGGGGGAAACATTCAGTACTTC. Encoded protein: CASSLGGLAGGNIQYF.

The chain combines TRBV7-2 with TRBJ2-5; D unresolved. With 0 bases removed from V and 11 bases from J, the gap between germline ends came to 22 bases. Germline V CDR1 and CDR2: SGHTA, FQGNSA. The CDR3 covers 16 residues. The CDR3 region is CASSLAANPSYNEQYF. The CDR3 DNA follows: TGTGCCAGCAGCTTAGCTGCAAATCCCTCCTACAATGAGCAGTACTTC.

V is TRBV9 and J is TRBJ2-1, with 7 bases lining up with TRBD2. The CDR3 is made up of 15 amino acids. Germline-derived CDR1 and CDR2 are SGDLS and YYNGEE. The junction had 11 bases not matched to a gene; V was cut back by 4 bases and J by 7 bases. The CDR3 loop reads CASSSSGVRGNEQFF. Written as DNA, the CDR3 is TGTGCCAGCAGCTCGAGCGGGGTCCGCGGTAATGAGCAGTTCTTC.

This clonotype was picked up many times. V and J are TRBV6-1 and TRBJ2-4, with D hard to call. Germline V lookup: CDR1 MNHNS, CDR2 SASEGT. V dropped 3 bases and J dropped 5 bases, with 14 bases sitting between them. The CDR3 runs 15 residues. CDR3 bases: TGTGCCAGCAGTGACGGACGGCCGACCCAAAACATTCAGTACTTC. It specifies CASSDGRPTQNIQYF.

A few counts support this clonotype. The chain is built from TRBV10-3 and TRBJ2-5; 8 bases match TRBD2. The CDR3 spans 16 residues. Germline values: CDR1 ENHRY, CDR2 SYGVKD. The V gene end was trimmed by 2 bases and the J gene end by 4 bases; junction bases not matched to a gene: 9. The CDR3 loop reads CAISEPLSGGLETQYF. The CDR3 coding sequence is TGTGCCATCAGTGAGCCCCTCTCGGGGGGGTTAGAGACCCAGTACTTC.

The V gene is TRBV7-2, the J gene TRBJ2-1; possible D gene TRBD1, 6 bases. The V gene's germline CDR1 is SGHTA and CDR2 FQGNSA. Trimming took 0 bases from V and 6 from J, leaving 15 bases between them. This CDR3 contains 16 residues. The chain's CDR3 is CASSLALSGATNEQFF. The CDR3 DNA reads TGTGCCAGCAGCTTAGCACTCTCAGGGGCCACCAATGAGCAGTTCTTC.

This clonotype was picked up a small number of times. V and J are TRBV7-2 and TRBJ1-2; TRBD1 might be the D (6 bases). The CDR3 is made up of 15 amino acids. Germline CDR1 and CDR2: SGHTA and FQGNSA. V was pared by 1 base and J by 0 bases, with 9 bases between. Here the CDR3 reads CASSLVQGANYGYTF. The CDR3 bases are TGTGCCAGCAGCTTAGTACAGGGCGCTAACTATGGCTACACCTTC.

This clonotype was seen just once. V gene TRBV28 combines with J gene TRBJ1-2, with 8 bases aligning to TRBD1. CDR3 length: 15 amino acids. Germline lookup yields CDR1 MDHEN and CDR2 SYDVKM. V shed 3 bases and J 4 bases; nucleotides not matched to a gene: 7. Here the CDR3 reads CASSLEDRDAYGYTF. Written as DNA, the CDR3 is TGTGCCAGCAGTTTGGAGGACAGGGACGCCTATGGCTACACCTTC.

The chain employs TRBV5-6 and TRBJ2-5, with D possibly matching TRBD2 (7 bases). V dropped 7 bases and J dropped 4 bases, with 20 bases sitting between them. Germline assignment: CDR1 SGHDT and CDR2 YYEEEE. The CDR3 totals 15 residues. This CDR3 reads CASSSMAGAAETQYF. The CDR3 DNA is TGTGCCAGCTCGTCCATGGCGGGGGCGGCAGAGACCCAGTACTTC.

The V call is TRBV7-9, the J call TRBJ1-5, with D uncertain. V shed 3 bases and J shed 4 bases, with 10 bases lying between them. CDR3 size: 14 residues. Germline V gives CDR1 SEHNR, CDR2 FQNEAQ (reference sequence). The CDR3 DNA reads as TGTGCCAGCAGCTTGGACCAGAGAAATCAGCCCCAGCATTTT. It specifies CASSLDQRNQPQHF.

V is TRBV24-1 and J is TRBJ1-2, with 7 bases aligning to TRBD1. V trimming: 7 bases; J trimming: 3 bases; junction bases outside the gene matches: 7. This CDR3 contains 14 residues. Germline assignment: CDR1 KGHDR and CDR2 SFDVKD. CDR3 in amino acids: CATSETGPDYGYTF. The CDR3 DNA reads TGTGCCACCAGCGAGACAGGGCCGGACTATGGCTACACCTTC.

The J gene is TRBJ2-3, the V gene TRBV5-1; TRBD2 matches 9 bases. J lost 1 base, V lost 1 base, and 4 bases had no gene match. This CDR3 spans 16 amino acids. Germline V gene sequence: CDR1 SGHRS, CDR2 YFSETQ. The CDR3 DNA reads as TGCGCCAGCAGCTTGAGTTCTAGCGGGGGCACAGATACGCAGTATTTT. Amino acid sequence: CASSLSSSGGTDTQYF.

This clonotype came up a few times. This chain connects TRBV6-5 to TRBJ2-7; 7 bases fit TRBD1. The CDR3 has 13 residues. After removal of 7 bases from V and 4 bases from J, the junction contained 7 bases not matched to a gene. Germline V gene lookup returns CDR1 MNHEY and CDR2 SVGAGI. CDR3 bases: TGTGCCAGCACGTCCGGGACAGTGTACGAGCAGTACTTC. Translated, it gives CASTSGTVYEQYF.

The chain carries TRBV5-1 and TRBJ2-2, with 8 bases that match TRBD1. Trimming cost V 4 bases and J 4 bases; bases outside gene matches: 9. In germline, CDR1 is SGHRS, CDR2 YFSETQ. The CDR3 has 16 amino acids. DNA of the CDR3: TGCGCCAGCAGCCCGGACGTCGGACAGGGCACCGGGGAGCTGTTTTTT. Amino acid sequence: CASSPDVGQGTGELFF.

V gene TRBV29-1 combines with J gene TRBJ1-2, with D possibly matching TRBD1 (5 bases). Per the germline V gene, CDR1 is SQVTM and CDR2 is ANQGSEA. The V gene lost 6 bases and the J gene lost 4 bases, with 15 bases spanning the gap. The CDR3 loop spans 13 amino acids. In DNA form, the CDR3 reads TGCAGCGTCGCTTGGCAGGGCGGCTATGGCTACACCTTC. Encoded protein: CSVAWQGGYGYTF.

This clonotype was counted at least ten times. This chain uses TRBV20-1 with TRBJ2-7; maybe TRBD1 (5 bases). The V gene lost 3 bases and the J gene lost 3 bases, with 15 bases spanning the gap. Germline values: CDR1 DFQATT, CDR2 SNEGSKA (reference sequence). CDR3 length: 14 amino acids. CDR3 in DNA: TGCAGTGCTAGTTCGACAGTAGTTGGCTACGAGCAGTACTTC. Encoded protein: CSASSTVVGYEQYF.

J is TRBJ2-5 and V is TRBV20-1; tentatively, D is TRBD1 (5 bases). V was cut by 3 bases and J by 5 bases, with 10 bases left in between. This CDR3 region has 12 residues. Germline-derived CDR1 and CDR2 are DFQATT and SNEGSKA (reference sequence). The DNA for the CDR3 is TGCAGTGCTAGCCCAAAGGGGGAGACCCAGTACTTC. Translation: CSASPKGETQYF.